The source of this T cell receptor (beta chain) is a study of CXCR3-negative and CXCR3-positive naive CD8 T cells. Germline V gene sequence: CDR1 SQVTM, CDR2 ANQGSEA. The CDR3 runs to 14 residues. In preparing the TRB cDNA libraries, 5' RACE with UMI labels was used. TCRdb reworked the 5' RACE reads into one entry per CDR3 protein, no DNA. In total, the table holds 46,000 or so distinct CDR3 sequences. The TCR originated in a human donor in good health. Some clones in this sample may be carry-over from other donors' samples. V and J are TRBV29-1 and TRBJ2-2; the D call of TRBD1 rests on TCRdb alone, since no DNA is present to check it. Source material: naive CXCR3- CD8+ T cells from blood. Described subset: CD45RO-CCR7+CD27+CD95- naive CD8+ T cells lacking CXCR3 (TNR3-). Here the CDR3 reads CSATTTGSTGELFF.